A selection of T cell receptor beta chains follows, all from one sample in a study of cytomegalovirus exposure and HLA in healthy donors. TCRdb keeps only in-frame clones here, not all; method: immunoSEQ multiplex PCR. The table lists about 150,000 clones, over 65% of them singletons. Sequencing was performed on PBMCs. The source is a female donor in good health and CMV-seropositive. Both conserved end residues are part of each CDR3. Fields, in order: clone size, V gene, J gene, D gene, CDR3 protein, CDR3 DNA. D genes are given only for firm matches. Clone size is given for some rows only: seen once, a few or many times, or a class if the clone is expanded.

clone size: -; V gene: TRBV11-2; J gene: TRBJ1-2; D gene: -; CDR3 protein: CASSSTGIYGYTF; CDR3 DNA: TGTGCCAGCAGCTCTACAGGGATCTATGGCTACACCTTC
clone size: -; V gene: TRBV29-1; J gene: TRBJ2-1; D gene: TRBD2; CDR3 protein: CSVDSGRNNEQFF; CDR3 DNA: TGCAGCGTTGACAGCGGGAGAAACAATGAGCAGTTCTTC
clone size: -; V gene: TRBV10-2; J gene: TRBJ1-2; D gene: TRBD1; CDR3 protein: CASSESNRGAFGYTF; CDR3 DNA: TGCGCCAGCAGTGAGTCGAACAGGGGCGCCTTCGGCTACACCTTC
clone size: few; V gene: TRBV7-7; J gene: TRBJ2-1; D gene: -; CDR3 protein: CASSRDSFSDEQFF; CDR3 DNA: TGTGCCAGCAGCCGGGACTCGTTTAGCGATGAGCAGTTCTTC
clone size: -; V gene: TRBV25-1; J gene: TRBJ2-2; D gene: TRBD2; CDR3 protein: CASSESGLASGELFF; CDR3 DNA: TGTGCCAGCAGTGAATCGGGACTAGCGTCCGGGGAGCTGTTTTTT
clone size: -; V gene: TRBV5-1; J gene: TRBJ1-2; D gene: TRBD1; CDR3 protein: CASKSQGAANYGYTF; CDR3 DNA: TGCGCCAGCAAGTCACAGGGGGCCGCTAACTATGGCTACACCTTC
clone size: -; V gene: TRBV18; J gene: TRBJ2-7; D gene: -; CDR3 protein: CASSRGRSSYEQYF; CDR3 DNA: TGTGCCAGCTCACGGGGCCGGAGCTCCTACGAGCAGTACTTC
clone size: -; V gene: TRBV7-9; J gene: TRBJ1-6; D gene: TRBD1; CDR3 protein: CASSPGTGGSPLHF; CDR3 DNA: TGTGCCAGCAGCCCCGGGACAGGGGGTTCACCCCTCCACTTT
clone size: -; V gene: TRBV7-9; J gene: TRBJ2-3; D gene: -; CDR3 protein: CASSPQGDTQYF; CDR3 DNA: TGTGCCAGCAGCCCGCAGGGAGATACGCAGTATTTT
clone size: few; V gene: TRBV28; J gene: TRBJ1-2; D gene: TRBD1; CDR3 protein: CASRLGGQGWGYTF; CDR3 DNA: TGTGCCAGCAGGCTAGGGGGACAGGGATGGGGCTACACCTTC
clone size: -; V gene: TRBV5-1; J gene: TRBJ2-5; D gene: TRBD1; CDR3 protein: CASSSRWTGQPQETQYF; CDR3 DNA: TGCGCCAGCAGCTCCCGATGGACAGGCCAACCACAAGAGACCCAGTACTTC
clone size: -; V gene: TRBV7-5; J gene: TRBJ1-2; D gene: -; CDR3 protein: CVRSPVDRACYGYTF; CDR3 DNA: TGTGTCAGAAGCCCAGTAGACAGGGCTTGCTATGGCTACACCTTC
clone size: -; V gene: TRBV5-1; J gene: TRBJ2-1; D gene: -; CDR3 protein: CASSYPGLDEQFF; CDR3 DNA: TGCGCCAGCAGTTATCCAGGGTTGGACGAGCAGTTCTTC
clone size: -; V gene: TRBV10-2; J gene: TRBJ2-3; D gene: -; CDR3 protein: CASSEEHRVTDTQYF; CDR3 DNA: TGCGCCAGCAGTGAAGAACACAGGGTGACAGATACGCAGTATTTT
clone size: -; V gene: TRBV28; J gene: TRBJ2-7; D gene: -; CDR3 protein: CASIGSSREQYF; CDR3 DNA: TGTGCCAGCATTGGGTCATCGAGGGAACAGTACTTC
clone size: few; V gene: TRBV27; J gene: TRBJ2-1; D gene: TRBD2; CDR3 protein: CASSRLAGGSYNEQFF; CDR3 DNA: TGTGCCAGCAGCAGACTAGCGGGGGGCTCCTACAATGAGCAGTTCTTC
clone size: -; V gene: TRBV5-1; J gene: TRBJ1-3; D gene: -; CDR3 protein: CASSGTGNTIYF; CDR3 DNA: TGCGCCAGCAGCGGGACAGGAAACACCATATATTTT
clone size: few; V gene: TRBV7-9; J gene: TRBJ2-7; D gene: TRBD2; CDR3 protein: CASSLEGGGTPYEQYF; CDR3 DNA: TGTGCCAGCAGCTTAGAAGGCGGGGGGACACCGTACGAGCAGTACTTC
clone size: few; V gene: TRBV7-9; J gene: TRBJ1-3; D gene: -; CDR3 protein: CVTGKSSGNTIYF; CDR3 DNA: TGTGTTACCGGGAAGAGCTCTGGAAACACCATATATTTT
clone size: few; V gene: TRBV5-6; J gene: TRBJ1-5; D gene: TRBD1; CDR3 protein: CASSLGQLSNQPQHF; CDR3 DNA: TGTGCCAGCAGCCTGGGACAGCTTAGCAATCAGCCCCAGCATTTT
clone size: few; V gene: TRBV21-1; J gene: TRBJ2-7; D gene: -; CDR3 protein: CASSKGRQIHYEQYF; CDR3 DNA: TGTGCCAGCAGCAAAGGGCGGCAGATACACTACGAGCAGTACTTC
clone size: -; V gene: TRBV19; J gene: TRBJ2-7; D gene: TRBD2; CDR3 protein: CASSIRWLAGDGEQYF; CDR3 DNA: TGTGCCAGTAGTATAAGGTGGCTAGCGGGGGACGGCGAGCAGTACTTC
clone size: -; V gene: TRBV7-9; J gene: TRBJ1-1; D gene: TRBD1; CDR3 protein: CASSRVDRDTEAFF; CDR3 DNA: TGTGCCAGCAGCCGCGTTGACAGGGACACTGAAGCTTTCTTT
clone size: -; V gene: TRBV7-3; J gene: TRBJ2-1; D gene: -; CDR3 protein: CASSLGAFNEQFF; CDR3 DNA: TGTGCCAGCAGCTTAGGGGCCTTTAATGAGCAGTTCTTC
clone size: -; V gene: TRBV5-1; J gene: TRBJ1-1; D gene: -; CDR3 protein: CASSRQVMNTEAFF; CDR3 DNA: TGCGCCAGCAGCCGACAGGTCATGAACACTGAAGCTTTCTTT
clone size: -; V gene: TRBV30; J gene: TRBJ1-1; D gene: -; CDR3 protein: CAWSVGQGTEAFF; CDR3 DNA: TGTGCCTGGAGTGTGGGCCAAGGCACTGAAGCTTTCTTT
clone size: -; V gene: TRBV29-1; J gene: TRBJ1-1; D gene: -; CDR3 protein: CSVGTAVDTEAFF; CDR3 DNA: TGCAGCGTTGGGACAGCGGTCGACACTGAAGCTTTCTTT
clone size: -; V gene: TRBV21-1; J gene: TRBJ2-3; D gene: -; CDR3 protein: CASFIRRLTSTDTQYF; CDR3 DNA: TGTGCCAGCTTTATTCGGAGACTTACTAGCACAGATACGCAGTATTTT
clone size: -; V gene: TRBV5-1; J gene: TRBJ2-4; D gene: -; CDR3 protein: CASSLEGDGKNIQYF; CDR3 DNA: TGTGCCAGCAGCTTGGAGGGGGATGGCAAAAACATTCAGTACTTC
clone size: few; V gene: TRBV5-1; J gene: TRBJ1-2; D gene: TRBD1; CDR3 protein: CASSTGQANGGYTF; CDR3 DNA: TGCGCCAGCAGCACCGGACAGGCGAACGGTGGCTACACCTTC
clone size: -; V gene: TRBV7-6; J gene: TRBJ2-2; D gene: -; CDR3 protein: CASSEGRGTGELFF; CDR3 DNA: TGTGCCAGCAGCGAAGGACGGGGCACCGGGGAGCTGTTTTTT
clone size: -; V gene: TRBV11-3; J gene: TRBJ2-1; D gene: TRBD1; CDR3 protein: CASSLGGTGTNEQFF; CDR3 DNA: TGTGCCAGCAGCTTAGGTGGGACAGGAACCAATGAGCAGTTCTTC
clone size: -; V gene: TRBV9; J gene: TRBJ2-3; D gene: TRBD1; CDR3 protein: CASEQGDGTDTQYF; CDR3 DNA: TGTGCCAGTGAACAGGGGGACGGTACAGATACGCAGTATTTT
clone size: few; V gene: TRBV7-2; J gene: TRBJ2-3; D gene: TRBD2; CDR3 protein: CASSRRLAASTDTQYF; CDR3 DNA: TGTGCCAGCAGCCGTAGACTAGCGGCTAGCACAGATACGCAGTATTTT
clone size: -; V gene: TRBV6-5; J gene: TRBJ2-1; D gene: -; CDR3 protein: CAVGYRRADTEQFF; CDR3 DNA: TGTGCGGTCGGGTACCGGCGGGCAGATACTGAGCAGTTCTTC
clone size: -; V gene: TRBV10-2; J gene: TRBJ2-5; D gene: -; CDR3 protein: CASSEQRETQYF; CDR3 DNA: TGCGCCAGCAGTGAGCAGAGGGAGACCCAGTACTTC
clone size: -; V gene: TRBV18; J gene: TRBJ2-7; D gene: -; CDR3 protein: CASSPTGIYEQYF; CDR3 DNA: TGTGCCAGCTCGCCGACAGGAATCTACGAGCAGTACTTC
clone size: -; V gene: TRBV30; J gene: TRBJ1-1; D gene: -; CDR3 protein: CAWSVAQGTEAFF; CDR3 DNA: TGTGCCTGGAGTGTAGCCCAGGGAACTGAAGCTTTCTTT
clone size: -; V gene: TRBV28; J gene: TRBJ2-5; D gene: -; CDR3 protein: CASSLGGQETQYF; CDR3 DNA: TGTGCCAGCAGTTTGGGCGGGCAAGAGACCCAGTACTTC
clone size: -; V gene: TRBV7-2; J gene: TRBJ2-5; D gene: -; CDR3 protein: CASNLGQHHQETQYF; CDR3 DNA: TGTGCCAGCAATTTAGGACAGCACCACCAAGAGACCCAGTACTTC
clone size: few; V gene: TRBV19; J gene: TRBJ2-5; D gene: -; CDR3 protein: CASSMGPWRGRNQEETQYF; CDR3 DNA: TGTGCCAGTAGTATGGGCCCGTGGAGGGGGCGGAATCAAGAAGAGACCCAGTACTTC